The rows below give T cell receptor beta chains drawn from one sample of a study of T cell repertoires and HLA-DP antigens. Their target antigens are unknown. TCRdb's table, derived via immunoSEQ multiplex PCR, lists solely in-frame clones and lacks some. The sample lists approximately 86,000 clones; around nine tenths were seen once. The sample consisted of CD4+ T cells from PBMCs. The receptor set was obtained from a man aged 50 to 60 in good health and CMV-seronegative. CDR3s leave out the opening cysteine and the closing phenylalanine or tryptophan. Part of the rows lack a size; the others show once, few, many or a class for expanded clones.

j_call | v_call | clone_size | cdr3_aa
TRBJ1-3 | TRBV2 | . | ASSVGALYSGNTIY
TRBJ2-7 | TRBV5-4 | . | ASRPDQRGAYEQY
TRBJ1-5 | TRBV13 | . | ASSNGLNQPQH
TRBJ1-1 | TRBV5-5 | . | ASSFSVNTEAF
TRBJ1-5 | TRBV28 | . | ASTDSNQPQH
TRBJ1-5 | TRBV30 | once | AWQEPGTFNQPQH
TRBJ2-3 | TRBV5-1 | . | ASSRLGTDTQY
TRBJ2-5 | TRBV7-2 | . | ASSLVGTSGQETQY
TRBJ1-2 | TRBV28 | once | ASSLGRYGYT
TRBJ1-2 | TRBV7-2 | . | ASSPQGGTTNYGYT
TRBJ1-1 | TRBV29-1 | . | SVRKAGINTEAF
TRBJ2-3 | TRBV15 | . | ATSRGGADTQY
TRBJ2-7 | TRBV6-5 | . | ASSGGLYEQY